A selection of T cell receptor beta chains follows, all from one sample in a study of blood T cell repertoires in COVID-19. TCRdb keeps only in-frame clones here, not all; method: immunoSEQ multiplex PCR. The table includes under 200,000 clones, around 83% detected once. Sequences were obtained from peripheral blood. Receptors were obtained from a woman aged 45-60 years with COVID-19, enrolled during active disease. CDR3s include the opening cysteine and the closing phenylalanine or tryptophan. The D gene is left open where the match is weak. Size is omitted from some rows. Given values are once, few, many or a class for expanded clones.

>NA|TRBJ2-2|TRBV5-1|NA
TGCGCCAGCAGCTCTGGGAGGGACACCGCCACCGGGGAGCTGTTTTTT
CASSSGRDTATGELFF
>NA|TRBJ1-2|TRBV12-3/TRBV12-4|NA
TGTGCCAGCAGTTTTTCACAGAACTATGGCTACACCTTC
CASSFSQNYGYTF
>NA|TRBJ2-1|TRBV6-1|TRBD2
TGTGCCAGCAGTGAATCAAAGTGGGTTCTAGCGGGGGGTCGCCAGTTCTTC
CASSESKWVLAGGRQFF
>NA|TRBJ2-3|TRBV4-1|TRBD1
TGCGCCAGCAGCCAACCGGGACAGGGGGCTAACACAGATACGCAGTATTTT
CASSQPGQGANTDTQYF
>NA|TRBJ2-7|TRBV7-9|TRBD2
TGTGCCAGCAGCTTAGCGTTACCGCGGGGGGGTTCCTACGAGCAGTACTTC
CASSLALPRGGSYEQYF
>NA|TRBJ2-2|TRBV11-2|TRBD1
TGTGCCAGCAGCCGTGGAACCGGGACAGGGGGCAACACCGGGGAGCTGTTTTTT
CASSRGTGTGGNTGELFF
>NA|TRBJ2-7|TRBV6-5|NA
TGTGCCAGCAGTTACCTAGGCCGGGGGGAGCAGTACTTC
CASSYLGRGEQYF
>NA|TRBJ2-3|TRBV18|TRBD2
TGTGCCAGCTCAGATCGGGACTACAGCACAGATACGCAGTATTTT
CASSDRDYSTDTQYF
>NA|TRBJ2-7|TRBV7-8|NA
TGTGCCAGCTCCCGCGAGTTGGGGGGCTACGAGCAGTACTTC
CASSRELGGYEQYF
>NA|TRBJ1-2|TRBV6-5|NA
TGTGCCAGCAGTAGGGGCGGCGGACAGTTTGGCTACACCTTC
CASSRGGGQFGYTF
>NA|TRBJ1-3|TRBV25-1|NA
TGTGCCAGCAGTGGAACATGGTCGTCTGGAAACACCATATATTTT
CASSGTWSSGNTIYF
>many|TRBJ2-1|TRBV7-2|NA
TGTGCCAGCAGCTTAGAAGGGGATAGCTCCTACAATGAGCAGTTCTTC
CASSLEGDSSYNEQFF
>NA|TRBJ2-5|TRBV7-8|TRBD2
TGTGCCAGCAGCCAAAGCGGGGCCGGCCAAGAGACCCAGTACTTC
CASSQSGAGQETQYF
>NA|TRBJ1-3|TRBV7-2|NA
TGTGCCAGCAGCTTAGAGCAACCCTCCTCTGGAAACACCATATATTTT
CASSLEQPSSGNTIYF
>NA|TRBJ1-5|TRBV18|NA
TGTGCCAGCTCACCGGCAGGCAATCAGCCCCAGCATTTT
CASSPAGNQPQHF
>few|TRBJ2-1|TRBV10-1|NA
TGCGCCAGCAGTGGCCGGGGGTCGAATGAGCAGTTCTTC
CASSGRGSNEQFF